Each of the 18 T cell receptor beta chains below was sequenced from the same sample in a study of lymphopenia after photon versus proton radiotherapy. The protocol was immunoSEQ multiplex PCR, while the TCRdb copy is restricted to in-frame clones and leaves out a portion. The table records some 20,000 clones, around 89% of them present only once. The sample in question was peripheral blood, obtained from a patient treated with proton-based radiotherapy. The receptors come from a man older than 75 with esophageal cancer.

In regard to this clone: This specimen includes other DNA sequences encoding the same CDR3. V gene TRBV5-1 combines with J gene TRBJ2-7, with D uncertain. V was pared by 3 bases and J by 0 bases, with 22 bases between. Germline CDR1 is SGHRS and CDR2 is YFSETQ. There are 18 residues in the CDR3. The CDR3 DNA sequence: TGCGCCAGCAGCTCACGGCCCCATTCGACAAGTAGCTCCTACGAGCAGTACTTC. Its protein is CASSSRPHSTSSSYEQYF.

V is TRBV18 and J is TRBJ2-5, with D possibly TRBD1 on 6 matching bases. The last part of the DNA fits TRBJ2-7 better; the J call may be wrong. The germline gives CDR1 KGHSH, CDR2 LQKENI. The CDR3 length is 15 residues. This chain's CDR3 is CASSPFRDISYEQYF. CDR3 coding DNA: TGTGCCAGCTCACCATTTAGGGACATCTCCTACGAGCAGTACTTC.

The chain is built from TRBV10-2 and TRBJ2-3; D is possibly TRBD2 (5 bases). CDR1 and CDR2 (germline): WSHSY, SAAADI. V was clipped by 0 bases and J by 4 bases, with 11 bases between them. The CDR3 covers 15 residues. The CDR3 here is CASSESMAGADTQYF. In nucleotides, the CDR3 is TGCGCCAGCAGTGAGTCGATGGCGGGCGCAGATACGCAGTATTTT.

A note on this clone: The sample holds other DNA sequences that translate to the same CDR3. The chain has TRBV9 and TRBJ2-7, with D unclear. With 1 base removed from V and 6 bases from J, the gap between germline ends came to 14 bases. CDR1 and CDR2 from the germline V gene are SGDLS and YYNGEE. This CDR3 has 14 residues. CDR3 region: CASSVRWEGFEQYF. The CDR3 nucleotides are TGTGCCAGCAGCGTAAGGTGGGAAGGGTTCGAGCAGTACTTC.

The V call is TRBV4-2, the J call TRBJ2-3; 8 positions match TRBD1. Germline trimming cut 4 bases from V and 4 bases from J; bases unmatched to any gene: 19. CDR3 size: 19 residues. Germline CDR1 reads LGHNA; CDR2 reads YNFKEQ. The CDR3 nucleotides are TGTGCCAGCAGCCCTACTCATATGAGGACAGGGTTGGGTCCAGATACGCAGTATTTT. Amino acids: CASSPTHMRTGLGPDTQYF.

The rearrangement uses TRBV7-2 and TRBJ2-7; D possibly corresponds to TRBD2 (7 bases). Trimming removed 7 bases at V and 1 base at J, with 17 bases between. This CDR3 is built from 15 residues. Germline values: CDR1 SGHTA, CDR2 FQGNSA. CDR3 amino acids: CASTLRGGSSYEQYF. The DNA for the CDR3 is TGTGCCAGCACCCTTAGGGGGGGGAGTTCCTACGAGCAGTACTTC.

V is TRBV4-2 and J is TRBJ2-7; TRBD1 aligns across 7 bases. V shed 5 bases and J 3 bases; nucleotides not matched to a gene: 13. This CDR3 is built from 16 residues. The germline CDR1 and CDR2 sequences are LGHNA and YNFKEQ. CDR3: CASSLGTATTLYEQYF. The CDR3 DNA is TGTGCCAGCAGCTTGGGGACAGCAACCACTCTCTACGAGCAGTACTTC.

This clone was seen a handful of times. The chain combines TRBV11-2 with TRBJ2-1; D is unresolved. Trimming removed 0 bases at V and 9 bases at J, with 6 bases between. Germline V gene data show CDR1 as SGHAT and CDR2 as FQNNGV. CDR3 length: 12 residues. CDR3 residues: CASSLEAVEQFF. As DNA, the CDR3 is TGTGCCAGCAGCTTAGAGGCTGTTGAGCAGTTCTTC.

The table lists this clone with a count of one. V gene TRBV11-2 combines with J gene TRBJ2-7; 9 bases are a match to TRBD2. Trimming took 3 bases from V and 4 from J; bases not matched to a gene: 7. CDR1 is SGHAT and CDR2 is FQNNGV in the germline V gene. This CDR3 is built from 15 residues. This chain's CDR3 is CASSFQAGGWYEQYF. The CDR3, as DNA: TGTGCCAGCAGCTTCCAAGCGGGAGGTTGGTACGAGCAGTACTTC.

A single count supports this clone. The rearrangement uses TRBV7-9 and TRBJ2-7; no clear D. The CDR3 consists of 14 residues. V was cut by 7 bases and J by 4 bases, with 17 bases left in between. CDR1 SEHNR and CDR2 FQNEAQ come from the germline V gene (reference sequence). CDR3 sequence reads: CASIPLLGDYEQYF. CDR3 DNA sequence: TGTGCCAGCATCCCACTTTTGGGCGATTACGAGCAGTACTTC.

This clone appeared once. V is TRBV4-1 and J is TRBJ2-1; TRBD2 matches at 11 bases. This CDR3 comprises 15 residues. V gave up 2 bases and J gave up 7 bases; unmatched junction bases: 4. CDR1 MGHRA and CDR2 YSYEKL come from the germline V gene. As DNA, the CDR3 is TGCGCCAGCAGCCAATCGGGACTAGCGGCAAATGAGCAGTTCTTC. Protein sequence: CASSQSGLAANEQFF.

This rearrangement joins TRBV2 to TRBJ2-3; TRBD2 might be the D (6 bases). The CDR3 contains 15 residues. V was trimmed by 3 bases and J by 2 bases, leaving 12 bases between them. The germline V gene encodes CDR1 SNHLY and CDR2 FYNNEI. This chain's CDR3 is CASSDWRGVTDTQYF. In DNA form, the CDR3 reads TGTGCCAGCAGTGATTGGCGGGGTGTCACAGATACGCAGTATTTT.

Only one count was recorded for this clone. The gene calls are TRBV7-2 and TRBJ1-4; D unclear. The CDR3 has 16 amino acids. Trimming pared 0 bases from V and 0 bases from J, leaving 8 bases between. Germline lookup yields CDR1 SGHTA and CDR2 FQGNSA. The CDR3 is CASSLAPAATNEKLFF. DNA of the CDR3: TGTGCCAGCAGCTTAGCGCCGGCCGCAACTAATGAAAAACTGTTTTTT.

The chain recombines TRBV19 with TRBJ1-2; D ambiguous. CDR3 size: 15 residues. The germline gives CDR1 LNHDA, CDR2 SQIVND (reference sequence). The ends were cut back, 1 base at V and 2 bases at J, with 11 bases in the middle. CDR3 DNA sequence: TGTGCCAGTAGTATAGGGGAGAATTTCAACTATGGCTACACCTTC. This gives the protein CASSIGENFNYGYTF.

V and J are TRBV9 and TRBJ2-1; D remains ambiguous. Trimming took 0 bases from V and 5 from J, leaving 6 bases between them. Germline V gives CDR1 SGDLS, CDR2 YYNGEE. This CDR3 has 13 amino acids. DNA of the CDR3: TGTGCCAGCAGCGTAGGTTCACACAATGAGCAGTTCTTC. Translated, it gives CASSVGSHNEQFF. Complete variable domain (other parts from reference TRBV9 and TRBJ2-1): DSGVTQTPKHLITATGQRVTLRCSPRSGDLSVYWYQQSLDQGLQFLIQYYNGEERAKGNILERFSAQQFPDLHSELNLSSLELGDSALYFCASSVGSHNEQFFGPGTRLTVL.

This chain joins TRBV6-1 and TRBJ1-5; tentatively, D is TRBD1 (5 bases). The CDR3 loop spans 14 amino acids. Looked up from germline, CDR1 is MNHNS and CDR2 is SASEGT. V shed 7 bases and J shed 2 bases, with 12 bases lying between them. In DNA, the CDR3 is TGTGCCAGCAACTTCGGGGGGGGCAATCAGCCCCAGCATTTT. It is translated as CASNFGGGNQPQHF.

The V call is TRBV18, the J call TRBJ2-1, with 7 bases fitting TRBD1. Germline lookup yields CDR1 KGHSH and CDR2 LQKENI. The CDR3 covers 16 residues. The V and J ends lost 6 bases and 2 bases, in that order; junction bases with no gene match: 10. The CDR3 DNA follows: TGTGCCAGCTCCCCGGGACAGATTATAGCCTACAATGAGCAGTTCTTC. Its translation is CASSPGQIIAYNEQFF.

In DNA, the CDR3 is TGTGCCAGCAGCTCACGGTCGGCCCGGGGGGACACTGAAGCTTTCTTT. As protein: CASSSRSARGDTEAFF. The chain has TRBV13 and TRBJ1-1; D possibly corresponds to TRBD1 (5 bases). Between the trimmed V and J ends, which lost 4 bases and 3 bases, there was a span of 18 bases. The CDR3 sequence is 16 residues long. The germline V gene has CDR1 PRHDT and CDR2 FYEKMQ (reference sequence).